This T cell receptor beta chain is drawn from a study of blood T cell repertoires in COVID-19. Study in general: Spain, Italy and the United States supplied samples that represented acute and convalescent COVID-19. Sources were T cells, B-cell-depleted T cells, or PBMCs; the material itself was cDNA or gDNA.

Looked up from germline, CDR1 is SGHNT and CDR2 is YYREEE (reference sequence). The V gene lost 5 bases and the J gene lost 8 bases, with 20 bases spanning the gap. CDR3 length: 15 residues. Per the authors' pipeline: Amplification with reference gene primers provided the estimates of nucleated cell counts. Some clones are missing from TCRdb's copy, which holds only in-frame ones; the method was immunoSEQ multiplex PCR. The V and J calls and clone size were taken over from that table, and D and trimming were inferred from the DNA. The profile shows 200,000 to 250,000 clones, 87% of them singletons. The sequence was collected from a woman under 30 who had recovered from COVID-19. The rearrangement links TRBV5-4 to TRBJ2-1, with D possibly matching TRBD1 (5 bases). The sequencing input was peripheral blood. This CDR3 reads CASSSMVDSVHEQFF. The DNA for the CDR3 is TGTGCCAGCAGTTCGATGGTCGACAGCGTCCATGAGCAGTTCTTC.